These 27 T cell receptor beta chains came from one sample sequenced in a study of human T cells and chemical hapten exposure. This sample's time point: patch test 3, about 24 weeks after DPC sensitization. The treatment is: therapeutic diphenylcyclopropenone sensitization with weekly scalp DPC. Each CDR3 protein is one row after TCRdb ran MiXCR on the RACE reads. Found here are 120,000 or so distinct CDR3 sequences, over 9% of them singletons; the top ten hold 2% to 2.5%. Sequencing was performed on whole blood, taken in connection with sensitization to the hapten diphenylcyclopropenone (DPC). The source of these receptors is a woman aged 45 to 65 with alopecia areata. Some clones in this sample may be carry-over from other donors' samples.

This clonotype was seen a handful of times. This CDR3 is CASSQDPANEQFF. The CDR3 DNA sequence: TGCGCCAGCAGCCAAGATCCAGCGAATGAGCAGTTCTTC. The V and J genes are TRBV4-1 and TRBJ2-1; unclear D gene. The CDR3 loop spans 13 amino acids. Germline V CDR1 and CDR2: MGHRA, YSYEKL. Trimming left V 0 bases short and J 7 bases short, with 7 bases between.

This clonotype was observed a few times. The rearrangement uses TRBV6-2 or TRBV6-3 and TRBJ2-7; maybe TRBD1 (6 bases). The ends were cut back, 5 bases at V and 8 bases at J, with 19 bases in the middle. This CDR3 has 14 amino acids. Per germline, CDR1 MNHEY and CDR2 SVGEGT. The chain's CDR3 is CASSPGTRDTKQYF. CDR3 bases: TGTGCCAGCAGTCCCGGGACACGGGATACGAAGCAGTACTTC.

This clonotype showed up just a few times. The CDR3 region is CASSFSGASYEQYF. The CDR3 DNA follows: TGTGCCAGCAGTTTCAGCGGGGCCTCCTACGAGCAGTACTTC. The chain combines TRBV27 with TRBJ2-7, with 7 bases lining up with TRBD2. Looked up from germline, CDR1 is MNHEY and CDR2 is SMNVEV (reference sequence). CDR3 length equals 14 residues. V shed 3 bases, J shed 0 bases, and the junction held 2 bases outside the gene matches.

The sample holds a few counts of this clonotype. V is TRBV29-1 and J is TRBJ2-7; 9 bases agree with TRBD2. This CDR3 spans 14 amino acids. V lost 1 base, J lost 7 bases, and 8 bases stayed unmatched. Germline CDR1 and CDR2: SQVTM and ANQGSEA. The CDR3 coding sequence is TGCAGCGTTGAAGCGATTAGCGGGAGAGGAGAGCAGTACTTC. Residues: CSVEAISGRGEQYF.

The CDR3 DNA is TGCAGCGTTGAATTCGGTCCTAGCGGGGGCGGTGAGCAGTTCTTC. Its translation is CSVEFGPSGGGEQFF. The chain joins TRBV29-1 to TRBJ2-1, with 10 bases that match TRBD2. Germline V CDR1 and CDR2: SQVTM, ANQGSEA. The CDR3 is 15 residues long. V lost 2 bases, J lost 9 bases, and 10 bases stayed unmatched.

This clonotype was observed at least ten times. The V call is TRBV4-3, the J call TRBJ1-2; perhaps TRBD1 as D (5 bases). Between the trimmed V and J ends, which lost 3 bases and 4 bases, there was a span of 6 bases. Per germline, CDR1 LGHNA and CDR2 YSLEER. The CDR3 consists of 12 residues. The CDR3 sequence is CASSQQGYGYTF. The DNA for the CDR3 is TGCGCCAGCAGCCAGCAGGGCTATGGCTACACCTTC.

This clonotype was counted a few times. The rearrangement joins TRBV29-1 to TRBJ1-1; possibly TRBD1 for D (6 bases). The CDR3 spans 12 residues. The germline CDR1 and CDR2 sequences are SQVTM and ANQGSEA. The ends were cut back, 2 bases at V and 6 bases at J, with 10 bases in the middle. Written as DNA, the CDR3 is TGCAGCGTTGAAAGGGGGATCGCTGAAGCTTTCTTT. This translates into CSVERGIAEAFF. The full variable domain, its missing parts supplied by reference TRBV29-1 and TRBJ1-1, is SAVISQKPSRDICQRGTSLTIQCQVDSQVTMMFWYRQQPGQSLTLIATANQGSEATYESGFVIDKFPISRPNLTFSTLTVSNMSPEDSSIYLCSVERGIAEAFFGQGTRLTVV.

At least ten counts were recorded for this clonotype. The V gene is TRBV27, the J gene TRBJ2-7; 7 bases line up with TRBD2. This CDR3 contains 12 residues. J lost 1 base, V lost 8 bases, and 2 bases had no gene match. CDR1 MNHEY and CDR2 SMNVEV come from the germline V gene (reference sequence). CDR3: CASWRGSYEQYF. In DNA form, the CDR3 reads TGTGCCAGCTGGCGGGGGTCCTACGAGCAGTACTTC.

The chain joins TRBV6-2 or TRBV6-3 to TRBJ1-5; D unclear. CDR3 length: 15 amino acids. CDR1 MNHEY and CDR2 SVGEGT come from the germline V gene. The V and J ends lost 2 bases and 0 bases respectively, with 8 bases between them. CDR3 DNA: TGTGCCAGCAGTTACCCCGGGGATAGCAATCAGCCCCAGCATTTT. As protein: CASSYPGDSNQPQHF.

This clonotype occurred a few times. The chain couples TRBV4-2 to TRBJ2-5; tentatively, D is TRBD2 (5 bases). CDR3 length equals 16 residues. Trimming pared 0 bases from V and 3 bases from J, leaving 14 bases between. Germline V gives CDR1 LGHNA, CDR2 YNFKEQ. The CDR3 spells CASSQETGRVEETQYF. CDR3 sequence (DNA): TGTGCCAGCAGCCAAGAAACGGGAAGGGTGGAAGAGACCCAGTACTTC.

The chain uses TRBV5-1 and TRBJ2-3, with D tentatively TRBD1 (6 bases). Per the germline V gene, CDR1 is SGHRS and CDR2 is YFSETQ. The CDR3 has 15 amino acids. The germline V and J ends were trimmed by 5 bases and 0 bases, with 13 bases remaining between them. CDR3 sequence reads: CASRLQGSSTDTQYF. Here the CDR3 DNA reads TGCGCCAGCAGATTACAGGGTTCTAGCACAGATACGCAGTATTTT.

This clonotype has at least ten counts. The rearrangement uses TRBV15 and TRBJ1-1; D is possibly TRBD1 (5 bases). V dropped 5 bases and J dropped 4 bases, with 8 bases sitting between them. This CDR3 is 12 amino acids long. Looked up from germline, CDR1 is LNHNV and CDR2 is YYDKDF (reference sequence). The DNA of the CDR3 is TGTGCCACCAGCGCAAGGGGCACTGAAGCTTTCTTT. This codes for CATSARGTEAFF.

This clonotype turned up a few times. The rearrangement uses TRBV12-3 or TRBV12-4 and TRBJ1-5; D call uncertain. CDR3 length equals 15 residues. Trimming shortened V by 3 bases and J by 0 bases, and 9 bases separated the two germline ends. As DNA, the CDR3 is TGTGCCAGCAGTTTTAAAGGCAATAGCAATCAGCCCCAGCATTTT. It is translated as CASSFKGNSNQPQHF.

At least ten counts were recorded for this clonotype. The CDR3 sequence: CASIPPTGGLAEAFF. The CDR3 coding sequence is TGCGCCAGCATTCCCCCGACAGGGGGCTTGGCTGAAGCTTTCTTT. The V gene is TRBV5-1, the J gene TRBJ1-1; 10 bases match TRBD1. The CDR3 has 15 amino acids. Germline CDR1 is SGHRS and CDR2 is YFSETQ. Trimming removed 6 bases from V and 6 bases from J; junction bases left unmatched: 11.

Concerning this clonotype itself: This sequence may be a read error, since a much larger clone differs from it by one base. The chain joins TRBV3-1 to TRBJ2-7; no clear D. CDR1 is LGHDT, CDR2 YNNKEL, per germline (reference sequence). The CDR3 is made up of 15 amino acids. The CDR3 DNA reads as TGTGTCAGCAGCCAAGATCGAGTAACCACCTACGAGCAGTACTTC. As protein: CVSSQDRVTTYEQYF.

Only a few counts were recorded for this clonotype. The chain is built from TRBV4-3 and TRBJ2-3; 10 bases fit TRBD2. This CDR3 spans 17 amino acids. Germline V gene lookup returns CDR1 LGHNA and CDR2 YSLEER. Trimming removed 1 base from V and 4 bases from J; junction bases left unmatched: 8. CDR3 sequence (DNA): TGCGCCAGCAGCCAAGGGGTAGCGGGAGGTGGCGCAGATACGCAGTATTTT. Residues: CASSQGVAGGGADTQYF.

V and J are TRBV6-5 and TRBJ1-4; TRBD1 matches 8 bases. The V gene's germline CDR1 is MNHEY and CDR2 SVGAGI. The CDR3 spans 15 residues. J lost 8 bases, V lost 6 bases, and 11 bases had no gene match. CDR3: CASRSSGGSGEKLFF. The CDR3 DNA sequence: TGTGCCAGCAGATCCTCAGGGGGCTCGGGGGAAAAACTGTTTTTT.

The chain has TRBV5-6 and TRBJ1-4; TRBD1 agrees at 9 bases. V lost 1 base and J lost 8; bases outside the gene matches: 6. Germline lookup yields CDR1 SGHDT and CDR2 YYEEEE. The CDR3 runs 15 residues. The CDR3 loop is CASSLLWTGEEKLFF. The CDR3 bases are TGTGCCAGCAGCTTGTTATGGACAGGGGAAGAAAAACTGTTTTTT.

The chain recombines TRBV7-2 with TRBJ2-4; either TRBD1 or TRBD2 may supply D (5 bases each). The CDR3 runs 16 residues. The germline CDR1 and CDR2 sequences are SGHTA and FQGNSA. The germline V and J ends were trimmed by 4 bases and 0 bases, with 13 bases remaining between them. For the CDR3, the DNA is TGTGCCAGCAGCTCCCGGGGCCCAAGAGCCAAAAACATTCAGTACTTC. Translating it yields CASSSRGPRAKNIQYF.

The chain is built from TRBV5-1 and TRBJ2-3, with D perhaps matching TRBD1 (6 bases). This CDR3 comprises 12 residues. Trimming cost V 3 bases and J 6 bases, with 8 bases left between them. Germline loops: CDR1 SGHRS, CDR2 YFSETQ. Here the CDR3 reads CASSSQGDTQYF. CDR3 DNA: TGCGCCAGCAGCTCCCAGGGGGATACGCAGTATTTT.

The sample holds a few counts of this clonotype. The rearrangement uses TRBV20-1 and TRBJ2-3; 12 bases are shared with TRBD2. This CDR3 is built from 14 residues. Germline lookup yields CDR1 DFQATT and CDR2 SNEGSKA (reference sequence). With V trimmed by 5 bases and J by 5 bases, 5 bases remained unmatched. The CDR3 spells CSAPSGRAEDTQYF. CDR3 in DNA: TGCAGTGCTCCTAGCGGGAGGGCCGAAGATACGCAGTATTTT.

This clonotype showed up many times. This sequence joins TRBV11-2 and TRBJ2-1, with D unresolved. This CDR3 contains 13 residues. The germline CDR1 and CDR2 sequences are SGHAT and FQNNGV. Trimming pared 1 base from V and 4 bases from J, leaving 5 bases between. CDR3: CASSLGTYNEQFF. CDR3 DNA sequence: TGTGCCAGCAGCTTAGGTACTTACAATGAGCAGTTCTTC.

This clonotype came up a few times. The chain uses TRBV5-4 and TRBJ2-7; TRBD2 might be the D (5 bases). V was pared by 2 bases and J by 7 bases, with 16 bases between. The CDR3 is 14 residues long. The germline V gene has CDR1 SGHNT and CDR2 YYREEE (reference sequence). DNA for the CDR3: TGTGCCAGCAGCTTCAAGGTTTCACCGGGGGAGCAGTACTTC. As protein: CASSFKVSPGEQYF.

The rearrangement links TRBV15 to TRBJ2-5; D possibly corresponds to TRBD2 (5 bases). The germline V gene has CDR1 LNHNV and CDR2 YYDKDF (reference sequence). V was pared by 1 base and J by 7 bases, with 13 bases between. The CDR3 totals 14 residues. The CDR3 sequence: CATSRVTGSGTQYF. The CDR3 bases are TGTGCCACCAGCAGAGTGACGGGGTCCGGGACCCAGTACTTC.

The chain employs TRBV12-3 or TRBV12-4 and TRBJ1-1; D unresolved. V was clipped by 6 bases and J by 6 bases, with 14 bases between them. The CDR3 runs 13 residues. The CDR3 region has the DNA TGTGCCAGCAGACTTGACCTAAACGCTGAAGCTTTCTTT. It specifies CASRLDLNAEAFF.

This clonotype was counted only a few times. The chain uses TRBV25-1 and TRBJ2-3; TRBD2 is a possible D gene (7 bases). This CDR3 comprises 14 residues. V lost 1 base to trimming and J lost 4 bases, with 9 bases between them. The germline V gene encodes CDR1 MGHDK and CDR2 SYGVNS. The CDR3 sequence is CASSESGGPDTQYF. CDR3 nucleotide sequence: TGTGCCAGCAGTGAATCGGGGGGCCCAGATACGCAGTATTTT.

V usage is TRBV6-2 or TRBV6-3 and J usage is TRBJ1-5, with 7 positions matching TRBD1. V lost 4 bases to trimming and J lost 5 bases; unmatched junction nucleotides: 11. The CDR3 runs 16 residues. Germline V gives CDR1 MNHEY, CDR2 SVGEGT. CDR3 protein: CASSSPKTGQHQPQHF. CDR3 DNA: TGTGCCAGCAGTTCCCCCAAGACAGGGCAACATCAGCCCCAGCATTTT.